Listed below are T cell receptor beta chains from one sample, sequenced in a study of PD-1 blockade in classical Hodgkin lymphoma. Using immunoSEQ multiplex PCR, the repertoire was profiled, and TCRdb retains in-frame clones only, with some absent. The table includes about 20,000 clones, 60% to 85% detected once. Source: peripheral blood mononuclear cells (PBMCs), taken before the fourth cycle of nivolumab. The receptors derive from a human donor with classical Hodgkin lymphoma. Both conserved end residues are part of each CDR3. D genes are given only for firm matches. The size of a clone is reported for some rows only, either as once, few or many, or as a class for expanded clones.

clone size	V gene	D gene	J gene	CDR3 DNA	CDR3 protein
few	TRBV27	TRBD1	TRBJ1-1	TGTGCCAGCAGTCCTAAACCTCCGGGACAGCTATATTGGGACACTGAAGCTTTCTTT	CASSPKPPGQLYWDTEAFF
NA	TRBV5-8	NA	TRBJ1-3	TGTGCCAGCAGCTTCGGTCACTCTGGAAACACCATATATTTT	CASSFGHSGNTIYF
NA	TRBV2	NA	TRBJ2-5	TGTGCCAGCAGTCCGACGGCACTAGGGACCCAGTACTTC	CASSPTALGTQYF
NA	TRBV6-5	NA	TRBJ1-6	TGTGCCAGCAGTCCCCAGGGATCCTATAATTCACCCCTCCACTTT	CASSPQGSYNSPLHF
NA	TRBV29-1	NA	TRBJ1-1	TGCAGCGTTGATGGGGGGGGTGAAGCTTTCTTT	CSVDGGGEAFF
NA	TRBV1	NA	TRBJ2-1	TGCACCAGCAGCCAGTGGAGGGGAGACTCCTACAATGAGCAGTTCTTC	CTSSQWRGDSYNEQFF
NA	TRBV10-3	TRBD1	TRBJ1-4	TGTGCCATCAGTGAGAGGGACAGACGTACAACTAATGAAAAACTGTTTTTT	CAISERDRRTTNEKLFF
NA	TRBV18	NA	TRBJ1-6	TGTGCCAGCTCACCAAACGGGGGGGACAATTCACCCCTCCACTTT	CASSPNGGDNSPLHF
NA	TRBV6-5	TRBD1	TRBJ1-2	TGTGCCAGCACAGACAGGGTCTATGGCTACACCTTC	CASTDRVYGYTF
NA	TRBV7-2	TRBD2	TRBJ2-1	TGTGCCAGCAGCCCCCCCGGGAGGGCGGGGAATGAGCAGTTCTTC	CASSPPGRAGNEQFF
NA	TRBV7-2	NA	TRBJ1-1	TGTGCCAGCAGCTTAGGATGGAACACTGAAGCTTTCTTT	CASSLGWNTEAFF
NA	TRBV19	TRBD1	TRBJ1-5	TGTGCCAGAAAGGACAGGGAGAGCAATCAGCCCCAGCATTTT	CARKDRESNQPQHF
NA	TRBV27	TRBD1	TRBJ1-1	TGTGCCAGCAGTCCCCCTTGGACAGGGGGCACTGAAGCTTTCTTT	CASSPPWTGGTEAFF
NA	TRBV19	TRBD2	TRBJ2-5	TGTGCCAGTAGTATAGAAACTAGCGGGAGAGGAGAGACCCAGTACTTC	CASSIETSGRGETQYF
NA	TRBV5-6	TRBD2	TRBJ2-3	TGTGCCAGCAGCTTGTGGGGAGGGGTGACAGATACGCAGTATTTT	CASSLWGGVTDTQYF
medium-sized	TRBV4-1	NA	TRBJ2-7	TGCGCCAGCAGCCAAGACCAAATCCGGGACATGAACTCCTACGAGCAGTACTTC	CASSQDQIRDMNSYEQYF
NA	TRBV6-5	NA	TRBJ1-1	TGTGCCAGCAGTCGGGGGCCCACTGAAGCTTTCTTT	CASSRGPTEAFF
NA	TRBV19	NA	TRBJ2-7	TGTGCCAGTAGTGCTTGGGAGGAGGCCTACGAGCAGTACTTC	CASSAWEEAYEQYF
NA	TRBV27	TRBD1	TRBJ1-1	TGTGCCAGCAGTCCAGGGGGCGGATTGACTGAAGCTTTCTTT	CASSPGGGLTEAFF
NA	TRBV4-3	TRBD1	TRBJ2-7	TGCGCCAGCAGCCGGACAGGGGGCGACTACGAGCAGTACTTC	CASSRTGGDYEQYF
NA	TRBV7-9	NA	TRBJ2-1	TGTGCCAGCAGCTCCCCACAGGGAACTACCTACAATGAGCAGTTCTTC	CASSSPQGTTYNEQFF
NA	TRBV19	TRBD2	TRBJ2-6	TGTGCCAGTACCCCACGGGGGGGTGGGGCCAACGTCCTGACTTTC	CASTPRGGGANVLTF
NA	TRBV11-2	NA	TRBJ2-7	TGTGCCAGCAGCTCCACCTACGAGCAGTACTTC	CASSSTYEQYF
NA	TRBV7-9	NA	TRBJ2-7	TGTGCCAGCAGCTTAGACCGCGGTTACCACGAGCAGTACTTC	CASSLDRGYHEQYF
NA	TRBV25-1	NA	TRBJ1-5	TGTGCCAGCAGTATAGGCGGCAATAGCAATCAGCCCCAGCATTTT	CASSIGGNSNQPQHF
NA	TRBV7-8	NA	TRBJ2-7	TGTGCCAGCAGCCCAACAGTCCGCTACGAGCAGTACTTC	CASSPTVRYEQYF
many	TRBV27	NA	TRBJ2-2	TGTGCCAGCAGACCCACCGGGACTGCGAACACCGGGGAGCTGTTTTTT	CASRPTGTANTGELFF
NA	TRBV19	NA	TRBJ2-1	TGTGCCAGTAGTATGTGGGGAGATGAGCAGTTCTTC	CASSMWGDEQFF
NA	TRBV19	NA	TRBJ1-2	TGTGCCAGTAGTATAGACACCGGGACAACTAACTATGGCTACACCTTC	CASSIDTGTTNYGYTF
few	TRBV5-6	NA	TRBJ2-5	TGTGCCAGCAGCTCGGTAGGGGTAGGGGAGACCCAGTACTTC	CASSSVGVGETQYF
NA	TRBV30	TRBD2	TRBJ2-2	TGTGCCTGGGTTCCTGGGACTAGCGGGATCACCGGGGAGCTGTTTTTT	CAWVPGTSGITGELFF
NA	TRBV9	NA	TRBJ1-5	TGTGCCAGCAGCGCGCAGGGGATTAATCAGCCCCAGCATTTT	CASSAQGINQPQHF
NA	TRBV27	NA	TRBJ2-6	TGTGCCAGCAGGTCGGGCGGGGCGCTCGCTGGGGCCAACGTCCTGACTTTC	CASRSGGALAGANVLTF
NA	TRBV2	NA	TRBJ2-7	TGTGCCAGCAGTGATTCAGGGGCCTACGAGCAGTACTTC	CASSDSGAYEQYF
NA	TRBV14	NA	TRBJ1-1	TGTGCCAGCAGCTCTAATTTGAACACTGAAGCTTTCTTT	CASSSNLNTEAFF
few	TRBV6-5	TRBD1	TRBJ1-5	TGTGCCAGCAGTCTCTCGACAGGGGTCAATCAGCCCCAGCATTTT	CASSLSTGVNQPQHF
NA	TRBV7-6	TRBD1	TRBJ2-1	TGTGCCAGCAGCCTAACAGGGGGCCTCGATGAGCAGTTCTTC	CASSLTGGLDEQFF
NA	TRBV18	TRBD1	TRBJ1-2	TGTGCCAGCTCACCACTTCAGGGGGCGGTGGACTATGGCTACACCTTC	CASSPLQGAVDYGYTF
NA	TRBV6-1	NA	TRBJ1-2	TGTGCCAGCGAGAGGGAGCGGTCCGATGGCTACACCTTC	CASERERSDGYTF
NA	TRBV30	TRBD2	TRBJ2-5	TGTGCCTGGAGTCCCTCTTGGGGTAGCGGGGGGGACCCGACCCAGTACTTC	CAWSPSWGSGGDPTQYF
NA	TRBV10-3	TRBD2	TRBJ2-7	TGTGCCATCAGGAGCGGGGGGAAGAGCGGGGGGCCCACCTACGAGCAGTACTTC	CAIRSGGKSGGPTYEQYF
NA	TRBV28	NA	TRBJ1-1	TGTGCCAGCAGTTTAAGGCTTTCCACTGAAGCTTTCTTT	CASSLRLSTEAFF
few	TRBV30	TRBD1	TRBJ1-2	TGTGCCTGGAGGCACGGGACAGGGGGTAGGGGCTACACCTTC	CAWRHGTGGRGYTF
NA	TRBV18	NA	TRBJ1-2	TGTGCCAGCTCCGTCGGGGCTGGGACCTTCTATGGCTACACCTTC	CASSVGAGTFYGYTF
NA	TRBV5-4	NA	TRBJ2-1	TGTGCCAGCAGCACTCCGGGCCGCGGATTCGATGAGCAGTTCTTC	CASSTPGRGFDEQFF
few	TRBV10-3	TRBD1	TRBJ1-2	TGTGCCATCAGCCCGGGACAGTTCCCGCCCTATGGCTACACCTTC	CAISPGQFPPYGYTF